One T cell receptor beta chain is described in this entry. What it binds is unknown. Germline values: CDR1 DFQATT, CDR2 SNEGSKA (reference sequence). V lost 4 bases, J lost 9 bases, and 7 bases stayed unmatched. This CDR3 region has 13 residues. It was RNA transcripts that yielded the amplified TCR beta CDR3 regions. Primed by the HTBI set, a first-round RT-PCR was run on the TCR CDR3. TCRdb independently ran MiXCR on the multiplex PCR reads; one entry per CDR3 protein. The table has 700,000 or so distinct CDR3 sequences, 16% seen once. These data come from a study of T cells in Graves' hyperthyroidism and ophthalmopathy. Graves' hyperthyroidism was deemed stable absent ophthalmopathy progression within 18 months. Orbital computed tomography and thyroid ultrasound, together with serum TRAb and thyroxine and clinical symptoms, were used for diagnoses. Findings of the study overall: The model foresaw ophthalmopathy a median roughly 6.5 months prior to onset. Among clonotypes expanded in thyroid above 0.001, most were also found in blood.

This chain uses TRBV20-1 with TRBJ2-1; 9 nucleotides align to TRBD1. The TCR comes from a man aged 18 to 29 with Graves' hyperthyroidism. Sequences were obtained from blood. CDR3 residues: CSAIQPGQGEQFF. The DNA for the CDR3 is TGCAGTGCTATTCAACCGGGACAGGGTGAGCAGTTCTTC.